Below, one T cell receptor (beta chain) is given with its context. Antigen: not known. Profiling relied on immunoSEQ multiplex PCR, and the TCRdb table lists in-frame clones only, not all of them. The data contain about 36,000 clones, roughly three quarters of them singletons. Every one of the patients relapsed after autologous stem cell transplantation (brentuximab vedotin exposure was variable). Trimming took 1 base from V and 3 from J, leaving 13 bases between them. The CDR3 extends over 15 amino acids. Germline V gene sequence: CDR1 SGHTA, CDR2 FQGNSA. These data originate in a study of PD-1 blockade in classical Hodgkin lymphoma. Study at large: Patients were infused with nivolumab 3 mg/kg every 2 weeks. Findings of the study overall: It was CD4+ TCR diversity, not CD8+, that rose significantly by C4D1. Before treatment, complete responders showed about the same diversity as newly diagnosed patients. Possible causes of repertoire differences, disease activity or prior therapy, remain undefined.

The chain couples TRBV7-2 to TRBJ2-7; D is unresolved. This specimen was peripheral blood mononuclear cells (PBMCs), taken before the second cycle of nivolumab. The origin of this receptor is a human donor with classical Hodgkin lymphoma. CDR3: CASSLGPKEYYEQYF. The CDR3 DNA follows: TGTGCCAGCAGCTTAGGGCCTAAAGAGTACTACGAGCAGTACTTC.